These 31 T cell receptor beta chains originate from one sample sequenced in a study of PD-1 blockade in classical Hodgkin lymphoma. Every single patient, without exception, relapsed after autologous stem cell transplantation, and brentuximab vedotin exposure varied. Sequenced by immunoSEQ multiplex PCR; TCRdb stores in-frame clones only, minus some. The repertoire holds more than 45,000 clones, approximately 73% seen once, with over 12% in the top ten. This specimen consisted of peripheral blood mononuclear cells (PBMCs), obtained before the second cycle of nivolumab. All receptors derive from a human donor with classical Hodgkin lymphoma.

The V call is TRBV13, the J call TRBJ1-1; D remains ambiguous. Germline V CDR1 and CDR2: PRHDT, FYEKMQ (reference sequence). The V end was cut by 0 bases, the J end by 7 bases, with 12 bases between. This CDR3 comprises 14 residues. The CDR3 DNA is TGTGCCAGCAGCTTAGGCCTTGACACCGGTGAAGCTTTCTTT. Translation gives CASSLGLDTGEAFF.

A single count supports this clone. V gene TRBV11-2 combines with J gene TRBJ2-7; TRBD1 aligns across 10 bases. The length of the CDR3 is 14 residues. The V gene end was trimmed by 6 bases and the J gene end by 3 bases; junction bases not matched to a gene: 5. The germline V gene encodes CDR1 SGHAT and CDR2 FQNNGV. For the CDR3, the DNA is TGTGCCAGCAGGATGACAGGGGGCCTCTACGAGCAGTACTTC. It specifies CASRMTGGLYEQYF.

The chain carries TRBV14 and TRBJ2-6; no clear D. V lost 5 bases to trimming and J lost 2 bases, with 4 bases between them. Germline CDR1 reads SGHDN; CDR2 reads FVKESK. The CDR3 contains 13 residues. CDR3 residues: CASSRTGANVLTF. The CDR3 DNA reads TGTGCCAGCAGCAGAACTGGGGCCAACGTCCTGACTTTC.

The rearrangement links TRBV9 to TRBJ1-3; 10 positions match TRBD1. Germline V gene data show CDR1 as SGDLS and CDR2 as YYNGEE. This CDR3 has 15 residues. Unmatched junction bases numbered 0, after V lost 0 bases and J lost 3 bases. The DNA for the CDR3 is TGTGCCAGCAGCGTAGGGACAGGGGGTGGAAACACCATATATTTT. It translates to CASSVGTGGGNTIYF.

Turning to this clone: Other nucleotide sequences in the sample specify the same CDR3. CDR3 bases: TGTGCCTGGAAGTGGGGACCAAACACCGGGGAGCTGTTTTTT. Translation: CAWKWGPNTGELFF. This chain uses TRBV30 with TRBJ2-2, with D possibly being TRBD1 or TRBD2 (5 bases each). Germline CDR1 reads GTSNPN; CDR2 reads SVGIG (reference sequence). The CDR3 sequence is 14 residues long. The ends were cut back, 4 bases at V and 2 bases at J, with 11 bases in the middle. The full variable domain, its missing parts supplied by reference TRBV30 and TRBJ2-2, is SQTIHQWPATLVQPVGSPLSLECTVEGTSNPNLYWYRQAAGRGLQLLFYSVGIGQISSEVPQNLSASRPQDRQFILSSKKLLLSDSGFYLCAWKWGPNTGELFFGEGSRLTVL.

This chain links TRBV5-1 with TRBJ1-5; 10 positions match TRBD1. Germline values: CDR1 SGHRS, CDR2 YFSETQ. V trimming: 5 bases; J trimming: 2 bases; junction bases outside the gene matches: 13. This CDR3 is 18 amino acids long. The DNA for the CDR3 is TGCGCCAGCAGAGCCCTCTCTACCGGGACAGGGGGCAATCAGCCCCAGCATTTT. Residues: CASRALSTGTGGNQPQHF.

In nucleotides, the CDR3 is TGTGCCATCAGTGAGGAGGGCGGCTTCAGCAATCAGCCCCAGCATTTT. Translated, it gives CAISEEGGFSNQPQHF. This chain links TRBV10-3 with TRBJ1-5; D is uncertain. Germline V gives CDR1 ENHRY, CDR2 SYGVKD. CDR3 size: 16 residues. V lost 2 bases to trimming and J lost 1 base, with 12 bases between them.

V and J are TRBV6-1 and TRBJ2-7; D possibly corresponds to TRBD1 (6 bases). Trimming pared 3 bases from V and 4 bases from J, leaving 7 bases between. The CDR3 runs 12 residues. Germline V gives CDR1 MNHNS, CDR2 SASEGT. CDR3 sequence: CASSDRGYEQYF. The CDR3 bases are TGTGCCAGCAGTGACAGGGGATACGAGCAGTACTTC.

Of note for this clone: Additional DNA sequences in this sample encode the identical CDR3. The rearrangement joins TRBV6-1 to TRBJ1-2; D unresolved. V lost 1 base to trimming and J lost 4 bases, with 10 bases between them. There are 14 residues in the CDR3. CDR1 is MNHNS and CDR2 is SASEGT in the germline V gene. This chain's CDR3 is CASSEVGSFYGYTF. The CDR3 nucleotides are TGTGCCAGCAGTGAAGTGGGCAGCTTCTATGGCTACACCTTC.

This clone appeared once. This sample also contains other DNA sequences that code for the same CDR3. V is TRBV7-3 and J is TRBJ2-1; 9 nucleotides align to TRBD1. The V and J ends lost 4 bases and 8 bases, in that order; junction bases with no gene match: 3. This CDR3 contains 13 residues. Germline CDR1 and CDR2: SGHTA and FQGTGA. The CDR3 protein is CASSSGTGYEQFF. The CDR3 bases are TGTGCCAGCAGCTCGGGGACAGGGTATGAGCAGTTCTTC. Using reference TRBV7-3 and TRBJ2-1 for the parts outside the CDR3, the full variable domain is GAGVSQTPSNKVTEKGKYVELRCDPISGHTALYWYRQSLGQGPEFLIYFQGTGAADDSGLPNDRFFAVRPEGSVSTLKIQRTERGDSAVYLCASSSGTGYEQFFGPGTRLTVL.

Only one count was recorded for this clone. The gene calls are TRBV2 and TRBJ2-2; D gene ambiguous. V was clipped by 7 bases and J by 2 bases, with 11 bases between them. The CDR3 covers 14 residues. Germline V lookup: CDR1 SNHLY, CDR2 FYNNEI. Here the CDR3 DNA reads TGTGCCAGCAAGGCTAGTCCTAACACCGGGGAGCTGTTTTTT. This codes for CASKASPNTGELFF.

The sample holds one count of this clone. The CDR3 spells CASSAGVNTEAFF. CDR3 nucleotide sequence: TGTGCCAGCAGCGCAGGGGTGAACACTGAAGCTTTCTTT. This rearrangement joins TRBV6-5 to TRBJ1-1, with TRBD1 as a possible D gene (6 bases). CDR3 length equals 13 residues. CDR1 and CDR2 from the germline V gene are MNHEY and SVGAGI. V lost 6 bases and J lost 0, with 8 bases in between.

The rearrangement links TRBV28 to TRBJ1-4; possibly TRBD1 for D (5 bases). Germline V lookup: CDR1 MDHEN, CDR2 SYDVKM. The CDR3 consists of 17 residues. Between the trimmed V and J ends, which lost 2 bases and 4 bases, there was a span of 17 bases. CDR3 in amino acids: CASSLTGTPALNEKLFF. The CDR3 region has the DNA TGTGCCAGCAGTTTAACCGGGACTCCAGCCCTTAATGAAAAACTGTTTTTT.

This clone has just a few counts. The chain recombines TRBV7-6 with TRBJ1-4; the D is unclear. CDR1 SGHVS and CDR2 FNYEAQ come from the germline V gene. The CDR3 totals 13 residues. The germline V and J ends were trimmed by 6 bases and 8 bases, with 13 bases remaining between them. The CDR3 spells CASSLPPGEKLFF. The CDR3 DNA reads as TGTGCCAGCAGTCTCCCCCCCGGGGAAAAACTGTTTTTT.

The chain recombines TRBV19 with TRBJ1-1; no definite D call. Trimming shortened V by 0 bases and J by 1 base, and 12 bases separated the two germline ends. The CDR3 length is 16 residues. CDR1 and CDR2 from the germline V gene are LNHDA and SQIVND (reference sequence). The CDR3 spells CASSIDRITPNTEAFF. The CDR3 DNA reads as TGTGCCAGTAGTATAGATCGCATTACCCCGAACACTGAAGCTTTCTTT.

The gene calls are TRBV5-1 and TRBJ1-4, with a tentative D call TRBD1 (6 bases). V lost 5 bases, J lost 4 bases, and 18 bases lay in between. The CDR3 runs to 16 residues. Looked up from germline, CDR1 is SGHRS and CDR2 is YFSETQ. CDR3 loop: CASSWGRGAINEKLFF. The CDR3 DNA reads as TGCGCCAGCAGTTGGGGTCGGGGGGCGATTAATGAAAAACTGTTTTTT.

The CDR3 is CASSLLLPDTQYF. CDR3 coding DNA: TGTGCCAGCAGTTTATTGTTGCCAGATACGCAGTATTTT. V is TRBV27 and J is TRBJ2-3; D gene ambiguous. The CDR3 has 13 residues. The V and J ends lost 1 base and 4 bases respectively, with 6 bases between them. From germline, CDR1 is MNHEY and CDR2 SMNVEV (reference sequence).

At least ten counts were recorded for this clone. The V call is TRBV28, the J call TRBJ2-5; D could derive from TRBD1 or TRBD2 (6 bases each). V was pared by 2 bases and J by 1 base, with 14 bases between. Looked up from germline, CDR1 is MDHEN and CDR2 is SYDVKM. This CDR3 has 16 residues. The CDR3: CASSLQGGRGQETQYF. CDR3 nucleotide sequence: TGTGCCAGCAGTTTACAGGGAGGCAGGGGCCAAGAGACCCAGTACTTC. Drawing the rest from reference TRBV28 and TRBJ2-5, the complete variable domain is DVKVTQSSRYLVKRTGEKVFLECVQDMDHENMFWYRQDPGLGLRLIYFSYDVKMKEKGDIPEGYSVSREKKERFSLILESASTNQTSMYLCASSLQGGRGQETQYFGPGTRLLVL.

Turning to this clone: At the DNA level, this CDR3 is encoded by other sequences in the same sample as well. The CDR3 loop is CASSPPGQPQHF. The CDR3, as DNA: TGTGCCAGCTCACCACCGGGACAGCCCCAGCATTTT. The V gene is TRBV18, the J gene TRBJ1-5; D remains ambiguous. The V gene's germline CDR1 is KGHSH and CDR2 LQKENI. Trimming cost V 0 bases and J 7 bases, with 4 bases left between them. The CDR3 is made up of 12 amino acids.

CDR3 nucleotides: TGTGCCAGCAGCTTGGCTAGCGGCAACTACGAGCAGTACTTC. It specifies CASSLASGNYEQYF. The chain employs TRBV7-3 and TRBJ2-7, with TRBD2 identical over 7 bases. The V segment lost 3 bases and the J segment 3 bases; nucleotides outside the gene matches: 5. The CDR3 contains 14 residues. The germline gives CDR1 SGHTA, CDR2 FQGTGA.

The V call is TRBV9, the J call TRBJ1-1, with a possible D match to TRBD1 (5 bases). The CDR3 extends over 15 amino acids. V lost 3 bases and J 1 base, leaving 13 bases between the germline ends. Looked up from germline, CDR1 is SGDLS and CDR2 is YYNGEE. The CDR3 sequence: CASSERYQGNTEAFF. The CDR3 coding sequence is TGTGCCAGCAGCGAGAGGTATCAGGGGAACACTGAAGCTTTCTTT.

V and J are TRBV7-9 and TRBJ1-5, with 7 bases lining up with TRBD1. The CDR3 runs 14 residues. V dropped 6 bases and J dropped 7; count of bases not matched to a gene: 9. Germline V gene sequence: CDR1 SEHNR, CDR2 FQNEAQ (reference sequence). CDR3 nucleotides: TGTGCCAGCAGTAAAAGGGGGCAGGGGCAGCCCCAGCATTTT. Protein: CASSKRGQGQPQHF. Full variable domain (rest looked up from reference TRBV7-9 and TRBJ1-5): DTGVSQNPRHKITKRGQNVTFRCDPISEHNRLYWYRQTLGQGPEFLTYFQNEAQLEKSRLLSDRFSAERPKGSFSTLEIQRTEQGDSAMYLCASSKRGQGQPQHFGDGTRLSIL.

The chain links TRBV28 to TRBJ2-7, with TRBD2 matching over 7 bases. J was trimmed by 3 bases and V by 6 bases; bases with no gene match: 5. The CDR3 covers 13 residues. Germline lookup yields CDR1 MDHEN and CDR2 SYDVKM. The CDR3 sequence: CASRGGSNYEQYF. The CDR3, as DNA: TGTGCCAGCAGGGGCGGGAGTAACTACGAGCAGTACTTC.

V usage is TRBV19 and J usage is TRBJ2-2; D might be TRBD2 (6 bases). Germline CDR1 and CDR2: LNHDA and SQIVND (reference sequence). Trimming took 5 bases from V and 4 from J, leaving 17 bases between them. This CDR3 spans 16 amino acids. The CDR3: CASSPRGVVVTGELFF. CDR3 coding DNA: TGTGCCAGTAGTCCGCGGGGAGTAGTGGTCACCGGGGAGCTGTTTTTT.

The chain recombines TRBV7-9 with TRBJ1-3; D remains unclear. V shed 4 bases and J shed 0 bases, with 10 bases lying between them. Germline loops: CDR1 SEHNR, CDR2 FQNEAQ (reference sequence). The length of the CDR3 is 15 residues. The CDR3 spells CASSSTVDSGNTIYF. The CDR3 region has the DNA TGTGCCAGCAGCTCTACGGTAGACTCTGGAAACACCATATATTTT.

The CDR3 DNA follows: TGTGCCAGCAGCCAACGACTAGCGGGGACCTACGAGCAGTACTTC. As protein: CASSQRLAGTYEQYF. The chain couples TRBV27 to TRBJ2-7; 11 nucleotides align to TRBD2. Trimming removed 6 bases from V and 2 bases from J; junction bases left unmatched: 6. Germline assignment: CDR1 MNHEY and CDR2 SMNVEV (reference sequence). The length of the CDR3 is 15 residues.

V usage is TRBV5-4 and J usage is TRBJ1-1; D is possibly TRBD1 (6 bases). This CDR3 contains 15 residues. The germline CDR1 and CDR2 sequences are SGHNT and YYREEE (reference sequence). V was pared by 4 bases and J by 1 base, with 14 bases between. The CDR3 is CASSHKQGENTEAFF. The CDR3 nucleotides are TGTGCCAGCAGCCATAAACAGGGAGAGAACACTGAAGCTTTCTTT.

V and J are TRBV10-3 and TRBJ2-1; 8 positions agree with TRBD2. The V segment lost 3 bases and the J segment 7 bases; nucleotides outside the gene matches: 14. The CDR3 extends over 17 amino acids. From germline, CDR1 is ENHRY and CDR2 SYGVKD. The CDR3 DNA sequence: TGTGCCATCAGTGAAGGGGTTAGCGGGGCCGCATGGAATGAGCAGTTCTTC. This encodes CAISEGVSGAAWNEQFF.

The rearrangement uses TRBV2 and TRBJ1-5; the D is unclear. Germline V lookup: CDR1 SNHLY, CDR2 FYNNEI. The CDR3 covers 14 residues. V lost 3 bases, J lost 4 bases, and 10 bases lay in between. The CDR3 sequence: CASSDNSQNQPQHF. The CDR3 coding sequence is TGTGCCAGCAGTGATAACAGTCAGAATCAGCCCCAGCATTTT. The entire variable domain, with the rest obtained from reference TRBV2 and TRBJ1-5, is as follows: EPEVTQTPSHQVTQMGQEVILRCVPISNHLYFYWYRQILGQKVEFLVSFYNNEISEKSEIFDDQFSVERPDGSNFTLKIRSTKLEDSAMYFCASSDNSQNQPQHFGDGTRLSIL.

The chain recombines TRBV4-3 with TRBJ1-4; D remains ambiguous. CDR1 is LGHNA, CDR2 YSLEER, per germline. CDR3 length: 17 residues. The V end lost 1 base, the J end lost 2 bases, and 14 bases lay between the germline ends. CDR3 residues: CASSQGTAPDTNEKLFF. The CDR3, as DNA: TGCGCCAGCAGCCAAGGGACCGCACCGGACACTAATGAAAAACTGTTTTTT.

V is TRBV7-8 and J is TRBJ2-3; no definite D call. The CDR3 has 10 amino acids. V gave up 5 bases and J gave up 6 bases, with 3 bases separating them. The V gene's germline CDR1 is SGHVS and CDR2 FQNEAQ. CDR3 sequence (DNA): TGTGCCAGCAGCCGGGATACGCAGTATTTT. Its translation: CASSRDTQYF.